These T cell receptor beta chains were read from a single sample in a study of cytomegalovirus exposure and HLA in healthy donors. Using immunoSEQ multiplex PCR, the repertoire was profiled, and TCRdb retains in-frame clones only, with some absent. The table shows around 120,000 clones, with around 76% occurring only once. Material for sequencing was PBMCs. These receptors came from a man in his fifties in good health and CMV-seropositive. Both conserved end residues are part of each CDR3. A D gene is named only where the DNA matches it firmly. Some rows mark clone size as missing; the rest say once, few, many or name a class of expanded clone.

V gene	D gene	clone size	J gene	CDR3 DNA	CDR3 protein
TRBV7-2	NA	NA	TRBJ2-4	TGTGCCAGCGCACGTAGGAGTGGGAACATTCAGTACTTC	CASARRSGNIQYF
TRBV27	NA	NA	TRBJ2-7	TGTGCCAGCAGTTTTACGGGGGGCGGGTTAGGAGAGCAGTACTTC	CASSFTGGGLGEQYF
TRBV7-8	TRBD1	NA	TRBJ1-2	TGTGCCAGCAGCTCGGACAGGAAGTATGGCTACACCTTC	CASSSDRKYGYTF
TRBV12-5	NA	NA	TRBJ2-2	TGTGCTAGTGGTCCCGACAGCTTAAACACCGGGGAGCTGTTTTTT	CASGPDSLNTGELFF
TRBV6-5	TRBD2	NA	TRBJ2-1	TGTGCCAGCAGTTACTCGATACTAGCGGGGGGGCATGAGCAGTTCTTC	CASSYSILAGGHEQFF
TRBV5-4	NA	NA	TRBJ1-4	TGTGCCAGCAGCTCAGGGTCAGGGGAAAAACTGTTTTTT	CASSSGSGEKLFF
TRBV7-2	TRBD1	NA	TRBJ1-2	TGTGCCAGCAGCTTCCACAGGGGAGGCTATGGCTACACCTTC	CASSFHRGGYGYTF
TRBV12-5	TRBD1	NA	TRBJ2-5	TGTGCTAGTGGTTTGGCGGGACAGTTAAAAGAGACCCAGTACTTC	CASGLAGQLKETQYF
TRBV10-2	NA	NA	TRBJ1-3	TGCGCCAGCGGGCTACAGGGAGACACTACCGGAAACACCATATATTTT	CASGLQGDTTGNTIYF
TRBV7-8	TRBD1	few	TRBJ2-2	TGTGCCAGCAGCGCCGGGACAGGGAACACCGGGGAGCTGTTTTTT	CASSAGTGNTGELFF
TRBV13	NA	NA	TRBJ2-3	TGTGCCAGCAGCCCCTCGACTCTAGCTAGCACAGATACGCAGTATTTT	CASSPSTLASTDTQYF
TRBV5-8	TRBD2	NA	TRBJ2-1	TGTGCCAGCAGCACGGGACTAGCGGGGGGCCACTCCTACAATGAGCAGTTCTTC	CASSTGLAGGHSYNEQFF
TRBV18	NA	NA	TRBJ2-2	TGTGCCAGCTCACCCCCTGACTTCCTGACCGGGGAGCTGTTTTTT	CASSPPDFLTGELFF
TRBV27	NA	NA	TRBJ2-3	TGTGCCAGCAGTTTATGGGGGGTAACAGATACGCAGTATTTT	CASSLWGVTDTQYF
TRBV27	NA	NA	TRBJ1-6	TGTGCCAGCACCTATTTCACCCCGACAGTTTCACCCCTCCACTTT	CASTYFTPTVSPLHF
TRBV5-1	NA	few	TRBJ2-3	TGCGCCAGCAGCTCCCCGGGGGATACGCAGTATTTT	CASSSPGDTQYF
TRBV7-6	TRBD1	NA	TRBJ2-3	TGTGCCAGCAGCGGTATGGGCGGGACAGGGGGCTATACGCAGTATTTT	CASSGMGGTGGYTQYF
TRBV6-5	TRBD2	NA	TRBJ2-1	TGTGCCAGCAGTTACTCCGGGACTAACTACAATGAGCAGTTCTTC	CASSYSGTNYNEQFF
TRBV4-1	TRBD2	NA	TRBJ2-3	TGCGCCAGCAGCCAAGGCAGCGGGAGGGGTTCTACAGATACGCAGTATTTT	CASSQGSGRGSTDTQYF
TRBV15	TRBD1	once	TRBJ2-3	TGTGCCACCAGCAGAGGAGGGACAGGGGGCTTATTCACAGATACGCAGTATTTT	CATSRGGTGGLFTDTQYF
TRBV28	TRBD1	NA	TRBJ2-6	TGTGCCAGCAGACCAGGGGGCACCGGGGCCAACGTCCTGACTTTC	CASRPGGTGANVLTF
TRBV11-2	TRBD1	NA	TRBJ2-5	TGTGCCAGCAGCTTCGGACAGGGTCGCGGAGAGACCCAGTACTTC	CASSFGQGRGETQYF
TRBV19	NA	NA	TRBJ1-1	TGTGCCAGTAGTATAGATTCAGGGCCGGGTGCTGAAGCTTTCTTT	CASSIDSGPGAEAFF
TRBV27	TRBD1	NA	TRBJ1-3	TGTGCCAGCAGGGGACAGGAGGCTGGAAACACCATATATTTT	CASRGQEAGNTIYF
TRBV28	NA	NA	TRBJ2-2	TGTGCCAGCAGCCCCCCGTGGACAGAGGACACCGGGGAGCTGTTTTTT	CASSPPWTEDTGELFF
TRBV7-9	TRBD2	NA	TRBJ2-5	TGTGCCAGCAGCTTAGAGGCTAGCGGGCAAGAGACCCAGTACTTC	CASSLEASGQETQYF
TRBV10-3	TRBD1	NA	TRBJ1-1	TGTGCCATCAGTGGGACAGGGGTGGGCACTGAAGCTTTCTTT	CAISGTGVGTEAFF
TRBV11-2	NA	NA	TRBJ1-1	TGTGCCAGCAGCTTAGAGGGGCTGGGGGAGGACACTGAAGCTTTCTTT	CASSLEGLGEDTEAFF
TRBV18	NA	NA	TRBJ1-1	TGTGCCAGCTCACCCCCCGCGGGGCGCACTGAAGCTTTCTTT	CASSPPAGRTEAFF
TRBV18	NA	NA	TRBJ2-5	TGTGCCAGCTCTCCTATCCAGCAGGGATCCGGTGCGACCCAGTACTTC	CASSPIQQGSGATQYF
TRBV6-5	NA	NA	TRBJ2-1	TGTGCCAGCAGCCCTTCCGGGACACCCTTTCATGAGCAGTTCTTC	CASSPSGTPFHEQFF
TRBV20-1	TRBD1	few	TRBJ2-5	TGCAGTGCTGGGACAGGAGAGACCCAGTACTTC	CSAGTGETQYF
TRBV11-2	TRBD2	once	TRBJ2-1	TGTGCCAGCAGCTCCTCGCGGGGGGCCACCTACAATGAGCAGTTCTTC	CASSSSRGATYNEQFF
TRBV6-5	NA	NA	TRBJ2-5	TGTGCCAGCACTGGTGGGCCCCAAGAGACCCAGTACTTC	CASTGGPQETQYF
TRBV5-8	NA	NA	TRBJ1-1	TGTGCCAGCAGCTACGGCACGTGGGGGGAGACTGAAGCTTTCTTT	CASSYGTWGETEAFF
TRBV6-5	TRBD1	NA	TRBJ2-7	TGTGCCAGCAGTCCACCAGGGGGCCGCTACGAGCAGTACTTC	CASSPPGGRYEQYF
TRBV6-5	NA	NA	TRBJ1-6	TGTGCCAGCAGTTACAATATGGGCGGGGGTGATTCACCCCTCCACTTT	CASSYNMGGGDSPLHF
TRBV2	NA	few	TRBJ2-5	TGTGCCAGCACCCGGGAAGGAGAGACCCAGTACTTC	CASTREGETQYF
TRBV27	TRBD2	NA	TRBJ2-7	TGTGCCAGCAGTTTAGGCGGTCCTACTAGCGGCGGTTACGAGCAGTACTTC	CASSLGGPTSGGYEQYF
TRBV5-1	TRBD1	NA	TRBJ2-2	TGCGCCAGCAGCCTGGGACAGGGGGCTTTCACCGGGGAGCTGTTTTTT	CASSLGQGAFTGELFF
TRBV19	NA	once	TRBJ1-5	TGTGCCAGTAGTATGTTCCAGGGTAGCAATCAGCCCCAGCATTTT	CASSMFQGSNQPQHF
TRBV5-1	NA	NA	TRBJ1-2	TGCGCCAGCAGCCTCGACTCACAGGTTCCGGGCTACACCTTC	CASSLDSQVPGYTF
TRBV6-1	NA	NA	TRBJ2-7	TGTGCCAGCAGTGAAGTAAGCAGGGATCCCACCTACGAGCAGTACTTC	CASSEVSRDPTYEQYF
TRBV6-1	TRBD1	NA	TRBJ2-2	TGTGCCAGCAGTGAAAGGACAGGGGGGGGTTTCACCGGGGAGCTGTTTTTT	CASSERTGGGFTGELFF
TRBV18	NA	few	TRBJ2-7	TGTGCCAGCTCACCACCTTCCCAGGGTTCCTACGAGCAGTACTTC	CASSPPSQGSYEQYF
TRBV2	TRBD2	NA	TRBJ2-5	TGTGCCAGCAGTGAACTAGCGGGGGGGCCGTACTTC	CASSELAGGPYF
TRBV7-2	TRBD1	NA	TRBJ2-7	TGTGCCAGCAGCCTCCGGACAGGGAGATACGAGCAGTACTTC	CASSLRTGRYEQYF
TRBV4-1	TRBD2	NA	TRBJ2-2	TGCGCCAGCAGCCACGGACTAGCGGGGTCCACCGGGGAGCTGTTTTTT	CASSHGLAGSTGELFF
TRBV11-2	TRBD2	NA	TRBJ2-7	TGTGCCAGCAGCTTAGCGGCGGGAGAATTTATCGAGCAGTACTTC	CASSLAAGEFIEQYF
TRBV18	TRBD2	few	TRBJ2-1	TGTGCCAGCTCGTCTAGCGGGAGTAGTCCCCATGAGCAGTTCTTC	CASSSSGSSPHEQFF
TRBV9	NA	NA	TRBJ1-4	TGTGCCAGCAGCGTAGAACAGGGAAAGGGCGAAAAACTGTTTTTT	CASSVEQGKGEKLFF
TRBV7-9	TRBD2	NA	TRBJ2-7	TGTGCCAGCAGCTATTCTAGCGGGGTGAACTACGAGCAGTACTTC	CASSYSSGVNYEQYF